This T cell receptor (beta chain) was recorded in a study of graft-versus-host responses after intestinal transplantation. Looking at the study overall: Multivisceral, liver-intestinal, or isolated intestinal transplants were performed in recipients. For two to four years after anti-thymocyte globulin induction, all recipients took tacrolimus and steroids. Study-wide points: Marrow from the recipient contained GvH clones, some of which had appeared first in ileum or blood.

To note about this clone: Its antigen is unidentified.

The CDR3 is 16 amino acids. V was trimmed by 1 base and J by 1 base, leaving 13 bases between them. CDR1 is LGHNA, CDR2 YSLEER, per germline. Repertoires were generated with immunoSEQ multiplex PCR, while TCRdb's copy carries only in-frame clones and drops some. Of approximately 50,000 clones listed, approximately 90% are singletons. The sequences come from PBMCs, collected 26 days after transplant. This sequence joins TRBV4-3 and TRBJ2-5, with D possibly TRBD2 on 6 matching bases. This clonotype originated in a human patient who received an intestinal transplant, so some T cells may come from the graft donor. The CDR3 loop reads CASSQVGAGSQETQYF. CDR3 DNA: TGCGCCAGCAGCCAAGTCGGCGCGGGGTCCCAAGAGACCCAGTACTTC.